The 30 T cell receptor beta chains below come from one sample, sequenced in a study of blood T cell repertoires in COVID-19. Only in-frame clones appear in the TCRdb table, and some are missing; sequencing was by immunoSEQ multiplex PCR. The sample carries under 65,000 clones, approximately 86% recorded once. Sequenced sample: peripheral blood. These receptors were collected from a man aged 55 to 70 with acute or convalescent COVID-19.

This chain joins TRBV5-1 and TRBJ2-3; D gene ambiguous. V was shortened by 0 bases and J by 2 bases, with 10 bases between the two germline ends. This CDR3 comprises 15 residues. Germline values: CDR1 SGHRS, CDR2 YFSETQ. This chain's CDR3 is CASSLDTPSTDTQYF. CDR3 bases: TGCGCCAGCAGCTTGGATACTCCATCCACAGATACGCAGTATTTT. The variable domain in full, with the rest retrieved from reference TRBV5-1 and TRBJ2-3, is KAGVTQTPRYLIKTRGQQVTLSCSPISGHRSVSWYQQTPGQGLQFLFEYFSETQRNKGNFPGRFSGRQFSNSRSEMNVSTLELGDSALYLCASSLDTPSTDTQYFGPGTRLTVL.

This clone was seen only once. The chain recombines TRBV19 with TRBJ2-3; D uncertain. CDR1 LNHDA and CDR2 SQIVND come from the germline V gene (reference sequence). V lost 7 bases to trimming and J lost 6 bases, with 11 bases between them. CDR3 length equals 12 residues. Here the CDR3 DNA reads TGTGCCAGTAACGTGCGCTCGGATACGCAGTATTTT. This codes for CASNVRSDTQYF.

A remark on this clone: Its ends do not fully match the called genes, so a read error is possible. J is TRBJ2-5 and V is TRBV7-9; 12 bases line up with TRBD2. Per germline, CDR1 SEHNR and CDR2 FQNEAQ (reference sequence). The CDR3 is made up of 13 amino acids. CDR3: CASSLAGGPTQYF. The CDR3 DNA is TGTGCCAGCAGCCTAGCGGGAGGGCCGACCCAGTACTTC.

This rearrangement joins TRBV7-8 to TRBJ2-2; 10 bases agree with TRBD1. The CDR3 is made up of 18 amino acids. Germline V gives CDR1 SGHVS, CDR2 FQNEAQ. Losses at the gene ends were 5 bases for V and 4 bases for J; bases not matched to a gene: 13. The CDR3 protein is CASSTTATGGVFTGELFF. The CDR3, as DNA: TGTGCCAGCAGCACCACGGCGACAGGGGGCGTTTTCACCGGGGAGCTGTTTTTT.

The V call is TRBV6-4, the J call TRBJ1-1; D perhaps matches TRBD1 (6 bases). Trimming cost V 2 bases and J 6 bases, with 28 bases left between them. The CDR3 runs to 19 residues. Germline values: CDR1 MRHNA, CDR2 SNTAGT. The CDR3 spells CASSDGIPFGGRTVAEAFF. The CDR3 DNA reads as TGTGCCAGCAGTGACGGCATCCCCTTCGGGGGGCGGACTGTCGCTGAAGCTTTCTTT.

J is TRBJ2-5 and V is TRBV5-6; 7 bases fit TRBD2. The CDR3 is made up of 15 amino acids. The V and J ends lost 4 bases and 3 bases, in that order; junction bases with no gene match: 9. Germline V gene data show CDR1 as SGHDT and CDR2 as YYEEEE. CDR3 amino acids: CASSIRVSGEETQYF. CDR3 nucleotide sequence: TGTGCCAGCAGCATCAGAGTGAGCGGGGAAGAGACCCAGTACTTC.

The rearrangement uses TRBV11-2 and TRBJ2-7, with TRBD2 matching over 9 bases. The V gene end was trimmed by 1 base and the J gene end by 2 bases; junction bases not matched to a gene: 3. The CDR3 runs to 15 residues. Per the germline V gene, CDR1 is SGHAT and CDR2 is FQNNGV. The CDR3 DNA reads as TGTGCCAGCAGCTTAGTCTCTAGCGGGACCTACGAGCAGTACTTC. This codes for CASSLVSSGTYEQYF.

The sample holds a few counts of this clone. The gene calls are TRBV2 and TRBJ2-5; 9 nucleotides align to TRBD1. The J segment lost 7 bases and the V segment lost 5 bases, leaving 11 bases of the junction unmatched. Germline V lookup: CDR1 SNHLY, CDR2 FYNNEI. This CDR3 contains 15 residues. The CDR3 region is CASSTSGTGIVTQYF. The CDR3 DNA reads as TGTGCCAGCAGTACATCCGGGACAGGGATCGTGACCCAGTACTTC.

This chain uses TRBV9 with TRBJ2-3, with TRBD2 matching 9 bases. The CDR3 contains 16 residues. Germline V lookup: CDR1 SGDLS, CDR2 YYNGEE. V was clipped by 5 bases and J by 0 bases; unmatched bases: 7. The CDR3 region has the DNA TGTGCCAGCAGTGACCTAGCGGGGTATAGCACAGATACGCAGTATTTT. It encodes CASSDLAGYSTDTQYF.

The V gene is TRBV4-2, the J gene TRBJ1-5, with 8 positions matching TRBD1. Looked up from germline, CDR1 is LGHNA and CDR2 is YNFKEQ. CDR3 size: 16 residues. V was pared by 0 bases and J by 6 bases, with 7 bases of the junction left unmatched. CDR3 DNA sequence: TGTGCCAGCAGCCAAGAGGAGGACAGGGTAGTTCAGCCCCAGCATTTT. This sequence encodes CASSQEEDRVVQPQHF.

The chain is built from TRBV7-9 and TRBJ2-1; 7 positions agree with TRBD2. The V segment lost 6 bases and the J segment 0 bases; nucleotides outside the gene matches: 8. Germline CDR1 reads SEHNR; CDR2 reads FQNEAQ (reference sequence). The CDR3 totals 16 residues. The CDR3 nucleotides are TGTGCCAGCAGGCTGGGGGAGGGCGGCTCCTACAATGAGCAGTTCTTC. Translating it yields CASRLGEGGSYNEQFF.

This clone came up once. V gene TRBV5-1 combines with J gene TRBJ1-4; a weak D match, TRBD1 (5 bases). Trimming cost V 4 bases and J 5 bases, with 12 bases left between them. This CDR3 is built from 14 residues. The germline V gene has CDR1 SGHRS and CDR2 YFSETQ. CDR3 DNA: TGCGCCAGCAGCGGGGGACTGTCGAATGAAAAACTGTTTTTT. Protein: CASSGGLSNEKLFF.

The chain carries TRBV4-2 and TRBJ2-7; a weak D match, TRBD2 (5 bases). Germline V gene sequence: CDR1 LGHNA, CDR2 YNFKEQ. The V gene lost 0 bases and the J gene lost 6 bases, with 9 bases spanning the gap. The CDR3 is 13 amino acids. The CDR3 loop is CASSQEASIEQYF. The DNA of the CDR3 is TGTGCCAGCAGCCAAGAAGCTAGCATCGAGCAGTACTTC.

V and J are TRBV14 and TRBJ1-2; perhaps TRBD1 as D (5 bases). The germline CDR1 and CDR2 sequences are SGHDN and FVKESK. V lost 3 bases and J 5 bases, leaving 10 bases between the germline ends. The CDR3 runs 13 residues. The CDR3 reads CASSHPQGYGYTF. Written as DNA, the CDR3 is TGTGCCAGCAGCCACCCCCAGGGATATGGCTACACCTTC.

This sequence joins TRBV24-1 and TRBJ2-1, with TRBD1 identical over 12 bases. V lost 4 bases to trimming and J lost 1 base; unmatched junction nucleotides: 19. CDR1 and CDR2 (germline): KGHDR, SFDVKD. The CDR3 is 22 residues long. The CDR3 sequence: CATSDPFPGQGARLDSYNEQFF. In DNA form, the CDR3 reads TGTGCCACCAGTGACCCGTTTCCGGGACAGGGGGCCCGACTAGATTCCTACAATGAGCAGTTCTTC.

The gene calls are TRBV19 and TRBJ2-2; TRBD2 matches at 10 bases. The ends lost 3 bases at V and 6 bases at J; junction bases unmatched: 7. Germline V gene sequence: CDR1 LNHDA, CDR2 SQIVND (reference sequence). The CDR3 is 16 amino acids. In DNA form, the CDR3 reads TGTGCCAGTAGTATTTCCGGGACTAGCGTGGCCGGGGAGCTGTTTTTT. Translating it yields CASSISGTSVAGELFF. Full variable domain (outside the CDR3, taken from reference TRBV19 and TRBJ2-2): DGGITQSPKYLFRKEGQNVTLSCEQNLNHDAMYWYRQDPGQGLRLIYYSQIVNDFQKGDIAEGYSVSREKKESFPLTVTSAQKNPTAFYLCASSISGTSVAGELFFGEGSRLTVL.

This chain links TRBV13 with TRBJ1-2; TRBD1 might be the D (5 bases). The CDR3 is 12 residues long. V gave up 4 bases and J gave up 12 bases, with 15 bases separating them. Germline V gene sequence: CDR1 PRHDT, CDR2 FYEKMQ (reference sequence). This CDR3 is CASSSADSEDTF. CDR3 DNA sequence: TGTGCCAGCAGCTCCGCCGACAGTGAGGACACCTTC.

CDR3: CASKPGLAYEQYF. The CDR3 DNA sequence: TGTGCCAGCAAACCAGGACTGGCCTACGAGCAGTACTTC. The gene calls are TRBV28 and TRBJ2-7, with D perhaps TRBD2 (5 bases). Trimming left V 7 bases short and J 2 bases short, with 12 bases between. This CDR3 is 13 amino acids long. CDR1 and CDR2 from the germline V gene are MDHEN and SYDVKM.

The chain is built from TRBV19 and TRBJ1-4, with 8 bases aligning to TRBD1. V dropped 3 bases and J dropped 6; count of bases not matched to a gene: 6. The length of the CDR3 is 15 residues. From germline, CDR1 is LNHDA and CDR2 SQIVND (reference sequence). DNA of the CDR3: TGTGCCAGTAGTATGCGAGGGACAGGCGATGAAAAACTGTTTTTT. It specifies CASSMRGTGDEKLFF.

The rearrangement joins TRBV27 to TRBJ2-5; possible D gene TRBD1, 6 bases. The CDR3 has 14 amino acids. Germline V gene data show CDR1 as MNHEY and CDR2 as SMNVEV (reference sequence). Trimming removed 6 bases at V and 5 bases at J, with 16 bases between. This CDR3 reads CASRQGLGSETQYF. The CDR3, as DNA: TGTGCCAGCAGACAGGGATTGGGGTCGGAGACCCAGTACTTC.

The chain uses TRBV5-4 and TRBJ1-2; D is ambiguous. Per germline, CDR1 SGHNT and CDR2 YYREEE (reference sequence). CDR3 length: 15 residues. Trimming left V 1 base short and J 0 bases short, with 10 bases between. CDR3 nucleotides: TGTGCCAGCAGCTTGAGGACTAGTTCTAACTATGGCTACACCTTC. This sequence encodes CASSLRTSSNYGYTF.

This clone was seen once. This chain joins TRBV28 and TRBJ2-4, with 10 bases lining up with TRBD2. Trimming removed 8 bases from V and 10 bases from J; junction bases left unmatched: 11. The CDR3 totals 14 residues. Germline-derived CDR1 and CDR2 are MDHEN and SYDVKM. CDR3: CASLERGGPGIQYF. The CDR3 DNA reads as TGTGCCAGCCTTGAGCGGGGGGGCCCAGGAATTCAGTACTTC.

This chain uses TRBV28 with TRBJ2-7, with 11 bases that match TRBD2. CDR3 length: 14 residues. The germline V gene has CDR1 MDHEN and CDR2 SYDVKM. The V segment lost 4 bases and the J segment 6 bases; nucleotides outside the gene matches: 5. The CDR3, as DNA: TGTGCCAGCAGTTCGACTAGCGGGACTGGCGAGCAGTACTTC. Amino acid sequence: CASSSTSGTGEQYF.

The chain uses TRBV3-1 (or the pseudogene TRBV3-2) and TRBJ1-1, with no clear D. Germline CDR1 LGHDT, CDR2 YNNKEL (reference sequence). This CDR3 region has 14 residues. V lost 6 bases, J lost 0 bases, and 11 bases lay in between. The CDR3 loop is CASRPTEMNTEAFF. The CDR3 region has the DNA TGTGCCAGCAGACCCACAGAGATGAACACTGAAGCTTTCTTT.

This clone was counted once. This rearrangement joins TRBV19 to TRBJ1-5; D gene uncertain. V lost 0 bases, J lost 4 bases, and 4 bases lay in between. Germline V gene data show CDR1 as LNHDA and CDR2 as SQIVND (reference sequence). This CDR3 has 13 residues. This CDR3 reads CASSIEENQPQHF. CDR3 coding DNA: TGTGCCAGTAGTATAGAGGAGAATCAGCCCCAGCATTTT.

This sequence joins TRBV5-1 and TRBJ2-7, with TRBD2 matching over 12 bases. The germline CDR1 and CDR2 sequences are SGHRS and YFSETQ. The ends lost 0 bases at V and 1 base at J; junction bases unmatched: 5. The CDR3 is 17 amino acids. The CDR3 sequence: CASSLAVGLAGSYEQYF. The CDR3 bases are TGCGCCAGCAGCTTGGCAGTCGGACTAGCGGGATCCTACGAGCAGTACTTC.

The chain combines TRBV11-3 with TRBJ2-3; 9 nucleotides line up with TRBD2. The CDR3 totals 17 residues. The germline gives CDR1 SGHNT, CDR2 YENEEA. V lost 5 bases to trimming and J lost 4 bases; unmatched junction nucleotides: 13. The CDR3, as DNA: TGTGCCAGCAGCCCAAGGGCGGGAGGGCCTAGGGCAGATACGCAGTATTTT. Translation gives CASSPRAGGPRADTQYF.

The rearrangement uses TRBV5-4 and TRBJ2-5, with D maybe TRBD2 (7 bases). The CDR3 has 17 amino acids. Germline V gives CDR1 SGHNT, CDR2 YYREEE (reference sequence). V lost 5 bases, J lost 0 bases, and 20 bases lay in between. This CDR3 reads CASRSGGGRPYQETQYF. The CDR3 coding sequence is TGTGCCAGCAGGAGCGGCGGGGGCCGCCCGTACCAAGAGACCCAGTACTTC.

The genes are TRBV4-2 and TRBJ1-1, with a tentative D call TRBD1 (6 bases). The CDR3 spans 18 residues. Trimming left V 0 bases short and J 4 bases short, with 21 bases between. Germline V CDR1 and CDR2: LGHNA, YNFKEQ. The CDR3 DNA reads TGTGCCAGCAGCCAAGACGGTGGCAGGGGAAGGGGTGGCACTGAAGCTTTCTTT. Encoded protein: CASSQDGGRGRGGTEAFF.

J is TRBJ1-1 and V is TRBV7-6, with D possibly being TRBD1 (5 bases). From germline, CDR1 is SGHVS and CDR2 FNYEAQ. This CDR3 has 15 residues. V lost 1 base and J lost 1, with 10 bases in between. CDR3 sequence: CASSLVAGSNTEAFF. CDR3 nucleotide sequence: TGTGCCAGCAGCTTAGTGGCAGGGTCGAACACTGAAGCTTTCTTT.